The source of this T cell receptor beta chain is a study of CXCR3-negative and CXCR3-positive naive CD8 T cells (dated by TCRdb to the late 2010s). Turning to the overall study: Roughly 140 million TRB reads were obtained in total, roughly 1.5 +/- 0.3 million reads per library. Data from some twelve donors, pooled across two independent experiments, went into the diversity and physicochemical repertoire analyses. TRBV-TRBJ cluster analysis included naive subsets from a handful of donors and memory cells from 3 donors.

Overall results and qualifications from the work: Similar TRBV-TRBJ usage was shown by naive CXCR3-negative and CXCR3-positive cells from the same donor, whereas distinct patterns were shown by memory cells. Freshly isolated PBMCs were used for most assays because CXCR3 expression partially decreased after cryopreservation. Both naive subsets had comparably high repertoire diversity, while memory CD8+ T cells had much lower repertoire diversity. Compared with CXCR3-negative naive cells, CXCR3-positive naive cells had TRB CDR3s with higher hydrophobicity (lower Kidera factor 4), lower energy, and higher strength and volume indices. Because surface CD5, which is linked to self-reactivity in mice, was comparable between the naive subsets, TCR interaction strength was also inferred from the physicochemical properties of TRB CDR3s.

The CDR3 runs 14 residues from the cysteine to the phenylalanine. The coding DNA is unavailable. For CDR1 and CDR2, the germline V gene lists SGHVS and FNYEAQ. Its frequency places this clonotype as medium-sized (0.01 to 0.1%); no count is recorded. The antigen it binds to is not known. Each CD8+ T cell subset was flow-sorted in triplicate, and some 310,000 cells per subset were placed directly into RLT lysis buffer. Naive CD8+ T cells were defined stringently as CD45RO-CCR7+CD27+CD95- to exclude memory contaminants. Using standard density gradient centrifugation, peripheral blood mononuclear cells were isolated from buffy coats. A FACSAria III was used to flow-sort naive CXCR3-negative and CXCR3-positive CD8+ T cells. An RNeasy Mini Kit was used to extract total RNA from the sorted cells. The instrument given in TCRdb is NextSeq 550. The Human TCR Profiling Kit (MiLaboratory) was used to prepare UMI-labeled 5' RACE TRB cDNA libraries. cDNA synthesis used the entire amount of extracted RNA, and PCR amplification then used the entire amount of cDNA produced. Libraries were prepared in parallel using an identical number of PCR cycles. The original methods were these. With a requirement of at least two reads per UMI, MIGEC and MiXCR extracted about 56,000 +/- 9,600 unique UMI-labeled TRB cDNA molecules per library. Each library averaged about 38,000 +/- 11,000 functional in-frame TRB CDR3 nucleotide clonotypes without stop codons. After downsampling to 5000 UMI-labeled TRB molecules per sample, diversity metrics such as normalized Shannon-Wiener and Chao1 were calculated in VDJtools. VDJtools was used to calculate clonotype-size-weighted physicochemical properties of the central five CDR3 residues, namely interaction energy, strength, volume and Kidera factor 4. TCRdb reprocessed the reads; each CDR3 protein sequence makes one entry, and DNA is unavailable. The V and J calls reflect TCRdb's pipeline rather than the authors' work. The table held for this sample gives roughly 6,200 distinct CDR3 sequences. Together, the top ten hold roughly 1.2% of the sample.

The V gene is TRBV7-6 and the J gene is TRBJ2-7. Sequenced input: naive CXCR3- CD8+ T cells from blood. The sample's cell subset or site label is to be understood as: CD45RO-CCR7+CD27+CD95- naive CD8+ T cells lacking CXCR3 (TNR3-). The origin of this receptor is a human donor in good health. Some clones in this sample may be carry-over from other donors' samples. The CDR3 reads as follows: CASSSAENSYEQYF. Supplemented by the reference TRBV7-6 and TRBJ2-7 proteins around the CDR3, the complete variable domain is GAGVSQSPRYKVTKRGQDVALRCDPISGHVSLYWYRQALGQGPEFLTYFNYEAQQDKSGLPNDRFSAERPEGSISTLTIQRTEQRDSAMYRCASSSAENSYEQYFGPGTRLTVT.